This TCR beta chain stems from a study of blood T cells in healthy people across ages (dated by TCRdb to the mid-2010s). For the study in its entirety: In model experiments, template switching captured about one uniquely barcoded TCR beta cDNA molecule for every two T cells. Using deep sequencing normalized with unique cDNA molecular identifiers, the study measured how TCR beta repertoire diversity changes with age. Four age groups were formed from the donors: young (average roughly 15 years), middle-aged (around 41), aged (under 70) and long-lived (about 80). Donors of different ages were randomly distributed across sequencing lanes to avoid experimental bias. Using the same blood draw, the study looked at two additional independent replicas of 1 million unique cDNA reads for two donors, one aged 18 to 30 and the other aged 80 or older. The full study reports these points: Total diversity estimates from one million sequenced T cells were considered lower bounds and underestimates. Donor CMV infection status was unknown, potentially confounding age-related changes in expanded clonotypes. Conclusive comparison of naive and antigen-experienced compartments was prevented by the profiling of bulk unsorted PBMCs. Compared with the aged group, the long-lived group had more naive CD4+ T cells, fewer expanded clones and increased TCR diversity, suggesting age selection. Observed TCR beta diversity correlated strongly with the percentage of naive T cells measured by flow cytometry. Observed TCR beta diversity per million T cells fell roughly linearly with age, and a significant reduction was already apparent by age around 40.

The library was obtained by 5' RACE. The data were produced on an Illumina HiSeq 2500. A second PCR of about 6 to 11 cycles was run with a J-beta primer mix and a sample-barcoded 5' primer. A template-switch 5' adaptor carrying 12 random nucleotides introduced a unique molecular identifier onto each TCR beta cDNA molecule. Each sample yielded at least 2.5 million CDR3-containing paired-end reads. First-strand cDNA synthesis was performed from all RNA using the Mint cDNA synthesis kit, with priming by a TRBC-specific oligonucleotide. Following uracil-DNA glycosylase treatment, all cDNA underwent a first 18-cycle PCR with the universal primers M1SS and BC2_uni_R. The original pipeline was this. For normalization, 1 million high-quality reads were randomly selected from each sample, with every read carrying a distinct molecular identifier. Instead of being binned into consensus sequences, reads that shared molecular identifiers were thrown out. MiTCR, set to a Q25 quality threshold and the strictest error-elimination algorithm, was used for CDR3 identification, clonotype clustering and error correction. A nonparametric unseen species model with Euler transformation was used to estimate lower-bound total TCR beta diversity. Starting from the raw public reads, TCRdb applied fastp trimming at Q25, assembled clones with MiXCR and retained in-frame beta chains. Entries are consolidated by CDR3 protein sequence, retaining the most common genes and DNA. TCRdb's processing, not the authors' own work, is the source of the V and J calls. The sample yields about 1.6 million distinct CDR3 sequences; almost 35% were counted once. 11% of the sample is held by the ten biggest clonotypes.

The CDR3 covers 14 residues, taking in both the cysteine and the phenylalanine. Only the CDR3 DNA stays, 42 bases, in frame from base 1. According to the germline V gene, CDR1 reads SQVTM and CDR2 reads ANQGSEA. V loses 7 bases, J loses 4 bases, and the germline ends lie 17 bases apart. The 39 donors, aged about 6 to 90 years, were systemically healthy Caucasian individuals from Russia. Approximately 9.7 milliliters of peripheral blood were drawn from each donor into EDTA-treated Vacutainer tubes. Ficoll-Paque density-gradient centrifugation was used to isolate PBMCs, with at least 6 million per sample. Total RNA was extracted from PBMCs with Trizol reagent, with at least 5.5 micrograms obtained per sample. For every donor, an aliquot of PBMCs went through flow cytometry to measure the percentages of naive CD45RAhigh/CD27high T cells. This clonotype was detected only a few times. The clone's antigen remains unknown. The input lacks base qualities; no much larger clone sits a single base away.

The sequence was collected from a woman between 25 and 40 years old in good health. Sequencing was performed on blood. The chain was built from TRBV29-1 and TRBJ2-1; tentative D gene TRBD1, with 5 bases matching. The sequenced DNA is TGCAGCGCCACATCAGCTGCAGGGTACAATGAGCAGTTCTTC. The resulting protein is CSATSAAGYNEQFF.